This passage covers 32 T cell receptor beta chains from one sample sequenced in a study of CD8 T cells in ankylosing spondylitis. A single record per CDR3 protein comes from TCRdb applying MiXCR to the 5' RACE reads. The sample yields 250,000 to 400,000 distinct CDR3 sequences, 11% seen once. The sample taken for sequencing was blood, either unsorted or a sorted T cell fraction (not recorded which). Receptor source: a female donor with ankylosing spondylitis or in good health (not recorded which).

This clonotype was detected a few times. V and J are TRBV5-1 and TRBJ2-7; 9 nucleotides match TRBD1. V lost 4 bases to trimming and J lost 4 bases; unmatched junction nucleotides: 6. The germline gives CDR1 SGHRS, CDR2 YFSETQ. The CDR3 totals 14 residues. This chain's CDR3 is CASSPDRGDYEQYF. CDR3 nucleotide sequence: TGCGCCAGCAGCCCGGACAGGGGAGATTACGAGCAGTACTTC.

The genes are TRBV10-3 and TRBJ1-2, with 8 positions matching TRBD1. The length of the CDR3 is 12 residues. V gave up 5 bases and J gave up 6 bases; unmatched junction bases: 2. The germline gives CDR1 ENHRY, CDR2 SYGVKD. The CDR3 DNA reads TGTGCCATCAGTCAGGGGGCTGATGGCTACACCTTC. Its translation is CAISQGADGYTF.

This clonotype occurred many times. V usage is TRBV5-1 and J usage is TRBJ2-1, with 13 positions matching TRBD2. The ends lost 3 bases at V and 3 bases at J; junction bases unmatched: 3. Germline V gives CDR1 SGHRS, CDR2 YFSETQ. CDR3 length: 16 amino acids. CDR3 nucleotides: TGCGCCAGCAGCTCGGGACTAGCGGGGATCTACAATGAGCAGTTCTTC. Translating gives CASSSGLAGIYNEQFF.

This clonotype was detected a few times. The chain has TRBV28 and TRBJ2-1; D may be TRBD2 (5 bases). This CDR3 contains 16 residues. Per germline, CDR1 MDHEN and CDR2 SYDVKM. V shed 8 bases and J shed 0 bases, with 17 bases lying between them. The chain's CDR3 is CASGSESGSSYNEQFF. Written as DNA, the CDR3 is TGTGCCAGCGGAAGCGAGAGCGGTAGCTCCTACAATGAGCAGTTCTTC.

The gene calls are TRBV10-3 and TRBJ2-1; D unresolved. The germline V gene has CDR1 ENHRY and CDR2 SYGVKD. V gave up 6 bases and J gave up 5 bases, with 8 bases separating them. The CDR3 is 12 amino acids. The CDR3 is CAISIQDNEQFF. The CDR3 DNA is TGTGCCATCAGCATTCAGGACAATGAGCAGTTCTTC.

This clonotype was detected many times. The chain combines TRBV4-1 with TRBJ1-5; 8 bases fit TRBD1. The CDR3 extends over 16 amino acids. With 4 bases clipped from V and 3 bases from J, the junction kept 8 bases outside the gene matches. Germline CDR1 is MGHRA and CDR2 is YSYEKL. For the CDR3, the DNA is TGCGCCAGCAGCCCGGGACAGGCACTTCCCAATCAGCCCCAGCATTTT. Translating gives CASSPGQALPNQPQHF.

At least ten counts were recorded for this clonotype. The V call is TRBV20-1, the J call TRBJ2-1, with 12 bases that match TRBD2. The germline CDR1 and CDR2 sequences are DFQATT and SNEGSKA (reference sequence). The CDR3 length is 16 residues. V lost 1 base to trimming and J lost 6 bases; unmatched junction nucleotides: 7. The CDR3 bases are TGCAGTGCTAGAGTGGGGCTAGCGGGGGGGCGCAATGAGCAGTTCTTC. Amino acids: CSARVGLAGGRNEQFF.

This clonotype was recorded at least ten times. V usage is TRBV4-3 and J usage is TRBJ1-1; no clear D gene. The germline CDR1 and CDR2 sequences are LGHNA and YSLEER. V was shortened by 0 bases and J by 4 bases, with 9 bases between the two germline ends. The CDR3 covers 14 residues. The CDR3 spells CASSQEWTGTEAFF. The CDR3 region has the DNA TGCGCCAGCAGCCAAGAGTGGACGGGCACTGAAGCTTTCTTT.

This clonotype was recorded many times. V usage is TRBV10-3 and J usage is TRBJ2-3; D is ambiguous. The V and J ends lost 6 bases and 4 bases respectively, with 8 bases between them. The CDR3 is 12 amino acids. Germline CDR1 and CDR2: ENHRY and SYGVKD. CDR3 in DNA: TGTGCCATCAGCCCGAATTCAGATACGCAGTATTTT. Its translation is CAISPNSDTQYF.

This clonotype was seen at least ten times. This chain links TRBV28 with TRBJ2-1, with 16 positions matching TRBD2. V was clipped by 4 bases and J by 4 bases; unmatched bases: 4. CDR3 length: 17 amino acids. Looked up from germline, CDR1 is MDHEN and CDR2 is SYDVKM. The CDR3 loop reads CASSSGLAGGRYNEQFF. The DNA of the CDR3 is TGTGCCAGCAGTTCGGGACTAGCGGGGGGGCGTTACAATGAGCAGTTCTTC.

This clonotype was picked up many times. The J gene is TRBJ2-2, the V gene TRBV29-1; 7 positions agree with TRBD2. This CDR3 has 14 amino acids. With V trimmed by 5 bases and J by 6 bases, 9 bases remained unmatched. CDR1 and CDR2 from the germline V gene are SQVTM and ANQGSEA. The DNA for the CDR3 is TGCAGCGTTCATAAGGCGGGAGCCCCCGGGGAGCTGTTTTTT. As protein: CSVHKAGAPGELFF.

This clonotype has just a few counts. The chain combines TRBV7-2 with TRBJ2-2, with 9 bases identical to TRBD1. CDR3 length: 15 residues. V lost 4 bases, J lost 7 bases, and 7 bases stayed unmatched. Germline lookup yields CDR1 SGHTA and CDR2 FQGNSA. The chain's CDR3 is CASSSTGGGDGELFF. DNA for the CDR3: TGTGCCAGCAGCTCCACAGGGGGCGGGGACGGGGAGCTGTTTTTT.

In this sample, this clonotype turned up many times. V and J are TRBV28 and TRBJ2-7; D is uncertain. The CDR3 loop spans 13 amino acids. Germline V gene sequence: CDR1 MDHEN, CDR2 SYDVKM. Between the trimmed V and J ends, which lost 6 bases and 2 bases, there was a span of 11 bases. The CDR3 loop is CASSPPVTYEQYF. The CDR3 DNA reads TGTGCCAGCAGCCCCCCCGTCACCTACGAGCAGTACTTC.

This clonotype occurred once. A much larger clone lies one base from this, so it may be a read error. V and J are TRBV20-1 and TRBJ2-2; 8 positions agree with TRBD1. V dropped 0 bases and J dropped 1; count of bases not matched to a gene: 7. CDR1 and CDR2 (germline): DFQATT, SNEGSKA (reference sequence). There are 17 residues in the CDR3. CDR3: CSARDSMTGVNTGELFF. The CDR3 DNA is TGCAGTGCTAGAGATAGCATGACAGGGGTGAACACCGGGGAGCTGTTTTTT.

This chain uses TRBV28 with TRBJ2-7, with TRBD1 as a possible D gene (5 bases). This CDR3 has 13 residues. The germline gives CDR1 MDHEN, CDR2 SYDVKM. The CDR3 DNA reads as TGTGAGGGGAATTGGCAGTGGTACTACGAGCAGTACTTC. Translation gives CEGNWQWYYEQYF.

This clonotype was observed many times. This sequence joins TRBV5-6 and TRBJ2-1; TRBD1 might be the D (5 bases). The CDR3 has 14 amino acids. Germline CDR1 SGHDT, CDR2 YYEEEE. V gave up 0 bases and J gave up 6 bases, with 10 bases separating them. The CDR3 bases are TGTGCCAGCAGCTTGGCTTGGCAGGGCAATGAGCAGTTCTTC. Translation gives CASSLAWQGNEQFF.

The CDR3 region has the DNA TGTGCCAGCAGCTTAGGCTCGCGGTCCACCGGGGAGCTGTTTTTT. Translation gives CASSLGSRSTGELFF. This sequence joins TRBV11-2 and TRBJ2-2; D gene ambiguous. Trimming stripped 1 base from V and 4 bases from J, with 10 bases between. This CDR3 is 15 amino acids long. The germline V gene encodes CDR1 SGHAT and CDR2 FQNNGV.

This clonotype has a handful of counts. J is TRBJ1-1 and V is TRBV20-1, with D unresolved. Germline-derived CDR1 and CDR2 are DFQATT and SNEGSKA (reference sequence). The CDR3 has 15 residues. V lost 0 bases to trimming and J lost 0 bases, with 11 bases between them. The DNA for the CDR3 is TGCAGTGCTAGAGATGAACATAATTTGAACACTGAAGCTTTCTTT. It encodes CSARDEHNLNTEAFF.

The chain carries TRBV10-3 and TRBJ2-5; the match to TRBD2 covers 12 bases. Per the germline V gene, CDR1 is ENHRY and CDR2 is SYGVKD. Trimming took 10 bases from V and 1 from J; bases not matched to a gene: 7. This CDR3 comprises 15 residues. CDR3 residues: CATAASGGAQETQYF. DNA of the CDR3: TGTGCCACCGCAGCTAGCGGGGGGGCCCAAGAGACCCAGTACTTC.

The chain links TRBV3-1 to TRBJ2-6; D is unclear. The germline CDR1 and CDR2 sequences are LGHDT and YNNKEL (reference sequence). The CDR3 totals 15 residues. V was trimmed by 6 bases and J by 0 bases, leaving 9 bases between them. CDR3 nucleotides: TGTGCCAGCAGTCGAGGAGACTCTGGGGCCAACGTCCTGACTTTC. Translated, it gives CASSRGDSGANVLTF.

V and J are TRBV4-3 and TRBJ1-2; D uncertain. The V gene's germline CDR1 is LGHNA and CDR2 YSLEER. V shed 1 base and J shed 7 bases, with 22 bases lying between them. The CDR3 runs to 17 residues. CDR3 in amino acids: CASSQVLPPALGSGYTF. The CDR3 coding sequence is TGCGCCAGCAGCCAAGTCCTTCCCCCTGCCTTGGGGAGTGGCTACACCTTC.

This clonotype came up many times. The chain employs TRBV5-1 and TRBJ2-3, with TRBD2 identical over 7 bases. V was clipped by 4 bases and J by 2 bases; unmatched bases: 7. Germline V lookup: CDR1 SGHRS, CDR2 YFSETQ. This CDR3 contains 15 residues. CDR3 DNA: TGCGCCAGCAGCCTTTCGGGGGGTTTCACAGATACGCAGTATTTT. Protein sequence: CASSLSGGFTDTQYF.

This clonotype was recorded many times. The chain employs TRBV5-4 and TRBJ1-1; D gene uncertain. This CDR3 spans 14 amino acids. The V gene lost 1 base and the J gene lost 0 bases, with 7 bases spanning the gap. CDR1 is SGHNT and CDR2 is YYREEE in the germline V gene (reference sequence). CDR3 nucleotide sequence: TGTGCCAGCAGCTTGTTGAATATGAACACTGAAGCTTTCTTT. Its protein product is CASSLLNMNTEAFF.

In its sample, this clonotype was seen many times. The chain carries TRBV15 and TRBJ2-3, with D unresolved. Germline assignment: CDR1 LNHNV and CDR2 YYDKDF (reference sequence). This CDR3 is built from 13 residues. Trimming cost V 0 bases and J 5 bases, with 6 bases left between them. The CDR3 sequence: CATSRDIRDTQYF. CDR3 nucleotide sequence: TGTGCCACCAGCAGAGATATCAGAGATACGCAGTATTTT.

This clonotype was detected a few times. CDR3 DNA sequence: TGTGCCAGCTCGGACCTAGCGGGCCCCCTGAATGAGCAGTTCTTC. It encodes CASSDLAGPLNEQFF. The chain recombines TRBV18 with TRBJ2-1, with TRBD2 identical over 8 bases. Germline loops: CDR1 KGHSH, CDR2 LQKENI. V lost 6 bases, J lost 7 bases, and 11 bases stayed unmatched. There are 15 residues in the CDR3.

With regard to this clonotype: The junction departs from germline at one end; a sequencing error may be responsible. V and J are TRBV20-1 and TRBJ2-7; a possible D gene is TRBD2 (5 bases). CDR1 is DFQATT, CDR2 SNEGSKA, per germline (reference sequence). There are 13 residues in the CDR3. The CDR3 DNA follows: TGCAGTACTAGAGGAAGAACTGCCTACGAGCAGTACTTC. It is translated as CSTRGRTAYEQYF.

The chain combines TRBV5-5 with TRBJ2-4; D is undetermined. Per germline, CDR1 SGHKS and CDR2 YYEKEE (reference sequence). V shed 3 bases and J shed 8 bases, with 15 bases lying between them. The CDR3 contains 14 residues. This CDR3 reads CASSSDRVGDIQYF. The CDR3 nucleotides read TGTGCCAGCAGCTCTGATAGGGTAGGAGACATTCAGTACTTC.

A note on this clonotype: The CDR3 ends on some other residue instead of the conserved phenylalanine or tryptophan, so this is likely a read error. The chain combines TRBV25-1 with TRBJ2-5; unclear D gene. Germline values: CDR1 MGHDK, CDR2 SYGVNS. The V gene lost 6 bases and the J gene lost 1 base, with 12 bases spanning the gap. CDR3 size: 14 residues. The DNA for the CDR3 is TGTGCCAGCAGCCCCTATAACGTCCAAGAGACCCAGTACTTA. It translates to CASSPYNVQETQYL.

Regarding this clonotype: The junction departs from the called germline gene at one end, perhaps through a read error. CDR3: CSSSEGGGLGEAFF. CDR3 DNA sequence: TGTTCCAGCAGTGAAGGAGGGGGCCTGGGGGAAGCTTTCTTT. The J gene is TRBJ1-1, the V gene TRBV2; TRBD1 agrees at 7 bases. Looked up from germline, CDR1 is SNHLY and CDR2 is FYNNEI. The CDR3 totals 14 residues.

This clonotype was observed many times. The chain is built from TRBV5-5 and TRBJ1-3; D may be TRBD1 (6 bases). CDR1 and CDR2 (germline): SGHKS, YYEKEE (reference sequence). The CDR3 loop spans 15 amino acids. The V and J ends lost 5 bases and 2 bases respectively, with 14 bases between them. The CDR3 sequence is CASSPQGPTGNTIYF. In DNA, the CDR3 is TGTGCCAGCAGTCCTCAGGGGCCTACTGGAAACACCATATATTTT.

This clonotype occurred a few times. CDR3: CASSWLIAGLNNEQFF. The CDR3 DNA sequence: TGTGCCAGCAGTTGGCTAATCGCGGGACTAAACAATGAGCAGTTCTTC. The chain links TRBV27 to TRBJ2-1, with 7 bases that match TRBD2. Trimming took 4 bases from V and 5 from J; bases not matched to a gene: 11. CDR3 size: 16 residues. The germline gives CDR1 MNHEY, CDR2 SMNVEV (reference sequence).

This clonotype was counted at least ten times. V and J are TRBV12-3 or TRBV12-4 and TRBJ2-5; 7 bases map to TRBD2. The CDR3 length is 14 residues. Trimming took 6 bases from V and 5 from J; bases not matched to a gene: 9. The CDR3 region is CASSQSSGSETQYF. The CDR3 coding sequence is TGTGCCAGCAGCCAATCTAGCGGTTCCGAGACCCAGTACTTC.